The T cell receptor (beta chain) under discussion was sequenced for a study of cytomegalovirus exposure and HLA in healthy donors. Overall study findings and caveats: Investigators reported about 160 TCR beta chains as tied to cytomegalovirus.

The CDR3 spans 15 residues. Trimming cost V 3 bases and J 1 base, with 12 bases left between them. Germline V gene lookup returns CDR1 SGHAT and CDR2 FQNNGV. As concerns this clone: What it binds is not known.

Both 60 Vbeta primers and 13 Jbeta primers went into the PCR. The method was immunoSEQ multiplex PCR; TCRdb's version includes in-frame clones alone and lacks a portion of them. The sample lists 90,000 to 110,000 clones, around 80% occurring once. The receptor was derived from a young man in good health and CMV-seronegative. Sequencing used PBMCs. V and J are TRBV11-2 and TRBJ1-1, with no clear D. The CDR3 region is CASSLNYPSNTEAFF. The CDR3 coding sequence is TGTGCCAGCAGCTTGAACTACCCCTCGAACACTGAAGCTTTCTTT. Full variable domain (outside the CDR3, taken from reference TRBV11-2 and TRBJ1-1): EAGVAQSPRYKIIEKRQSVAFWCNPISGHATLYWYQQILGQGPKLLIQFQNNGVVDDSQLPKDRFSAERLKGVDSTLKIQPAKLEDSAVYLCASSLNYPSNTEAFFGQGTRLTVV.